Here is one T cell receptor (beta chain) with its context. The antigen is not known. With 0 bases removed from V and 6 bases from J, the gap between germline ends came to 19 bases. CDR1 SGHNT and CDR2 YYREEE come from the germline V gene (reference sequence). This CDR3 is 16 amino acids long. Separation from the 666-subject first cohort characterized the approximately 130-subject validation cohort, to which the donors belonged. The data belong to a study of cytomegalovirus exposure and HLA in healthy donors. Sequencing was performed with immunoSEQ multiplex PCR; in TCRdb, only in-frame clones are kept and a portion is missing. The table lists approximately 97,000 clones, around 93% of them singletons. Points from the study as a whole: The study designated 160 or so TCR beta chains cytomegalovirus-associated.

The TCR sequence derives from a young woman in good health and CMV-seropositive. The chain recombines TRBV5-4 with TRBJ2-7; D is perhaps TRBD2 (6 bases). Input material: PBMCs. The chain's CDR3 is CASSLGPGDSWREQYF. CDR3 sequence (DNA): TGTGCCAGCAGCTTGGGTCCGGGGGACTCCTGGCGCGAGCAGTACTTC.